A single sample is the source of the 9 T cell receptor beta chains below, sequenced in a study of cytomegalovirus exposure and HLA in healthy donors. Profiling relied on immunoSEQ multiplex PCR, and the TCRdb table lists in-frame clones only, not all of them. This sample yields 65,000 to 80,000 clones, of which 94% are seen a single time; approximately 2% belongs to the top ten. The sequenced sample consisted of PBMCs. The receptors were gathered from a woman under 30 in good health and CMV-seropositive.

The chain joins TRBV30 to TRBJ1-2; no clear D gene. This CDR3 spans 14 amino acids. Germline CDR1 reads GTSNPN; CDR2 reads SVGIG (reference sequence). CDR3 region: CALGGKGRGYGYTF. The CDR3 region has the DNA TGTGCTCTCGGAGGGAAGGGTAGAGGCTATGGCTACACCTTC.

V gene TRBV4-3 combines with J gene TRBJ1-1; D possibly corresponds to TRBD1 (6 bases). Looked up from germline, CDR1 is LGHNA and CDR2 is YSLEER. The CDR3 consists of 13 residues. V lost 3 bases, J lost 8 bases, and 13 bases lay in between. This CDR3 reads CASSQIGQSEAFF. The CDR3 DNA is TGCGCCAGCAGCCAGATAGGACAGTCCGAAGCTTTCTTT.

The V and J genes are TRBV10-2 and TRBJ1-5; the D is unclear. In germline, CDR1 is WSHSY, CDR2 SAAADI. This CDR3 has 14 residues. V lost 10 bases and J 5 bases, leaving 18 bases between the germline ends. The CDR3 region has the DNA TGCGCCACCCAACAAGGGAGCCAGGATCAGCCCCAGCATTTT. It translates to CATQQGSQDQPQHF.

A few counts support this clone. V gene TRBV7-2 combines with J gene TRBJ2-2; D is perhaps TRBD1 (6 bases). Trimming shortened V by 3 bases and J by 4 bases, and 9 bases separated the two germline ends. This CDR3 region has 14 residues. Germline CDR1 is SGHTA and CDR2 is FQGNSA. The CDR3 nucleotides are TGTGCCAGCAGCTTTTACAGGGCCACCGGGGAGCTGTTTTTT. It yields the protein CASSFYRATGELFF. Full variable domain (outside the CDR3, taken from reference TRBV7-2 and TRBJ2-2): GAGVSQSPSNKVTEKGKDVELRCDPISGHTALYWYRQSLGQGLEFLIYFQGNSAPDKSGLPSDRFSAERTGGSVSTLTIQRTQQEDSAVYLCASSFYRATGELFFGEGSRLTVL.

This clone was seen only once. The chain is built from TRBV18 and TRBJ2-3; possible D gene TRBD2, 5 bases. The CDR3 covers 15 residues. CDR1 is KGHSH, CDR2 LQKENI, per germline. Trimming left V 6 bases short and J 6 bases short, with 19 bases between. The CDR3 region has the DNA TGTGCCAGCTCCCGAGCAGCGTCCGGGATGGATACGCAGTATTTT. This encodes CASSRAASGMDTQYF.

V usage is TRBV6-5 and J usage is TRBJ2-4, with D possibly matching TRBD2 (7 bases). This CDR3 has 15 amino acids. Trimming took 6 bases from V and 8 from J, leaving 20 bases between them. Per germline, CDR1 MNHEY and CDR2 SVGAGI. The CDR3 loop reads CASRPLLGGVDIQYF. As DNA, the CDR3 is TGTGCCAGCAGACCTCTGTTAGGGGGGGTGGACATTCAGTACTTC.

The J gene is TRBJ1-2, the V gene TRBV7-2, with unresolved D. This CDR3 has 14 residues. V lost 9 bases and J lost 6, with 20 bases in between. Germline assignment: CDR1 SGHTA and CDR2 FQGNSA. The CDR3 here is CARLDFRGGDGYTF. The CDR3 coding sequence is TGTGCCAGGCTCGACTTCCGGGGTGGAGATGGCTACACCTTC.

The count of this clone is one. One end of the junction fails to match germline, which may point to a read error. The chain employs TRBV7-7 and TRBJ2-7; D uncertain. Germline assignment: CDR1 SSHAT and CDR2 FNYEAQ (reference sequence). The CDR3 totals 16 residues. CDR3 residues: CASSLGDIENGYEQYF. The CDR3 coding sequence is TGTGCTAGCAGCTTAGGAGATATCGAGAACGGCTACGAGCAGTACTTC.

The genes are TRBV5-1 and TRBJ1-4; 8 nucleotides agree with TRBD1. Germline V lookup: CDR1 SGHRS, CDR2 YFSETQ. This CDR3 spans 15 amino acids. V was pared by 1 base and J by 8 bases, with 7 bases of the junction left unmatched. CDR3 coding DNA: TGCGCCAGCAGCTTGCGAACAGGGGGGGAAGAAAAACTGTTTTTT. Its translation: CASSLRTGGEEKLFF.